The 2 T cell receptor beta chains given below trace back to one sample, sequenced in a study of blood T cell repertoires in COVID-19. The table came from immunoSEQ multiplex PCR; TCRdb's copy has only in-frame clones and leaves some out. The table has around 300,000 clones, 89% seen once; the top ten hold roughly 10%. The source material was PBMCs or T cells enriched from blood (not recorded which). These receptor sequences come from a woman between 25 and 40 years old who had recovered from COVID-19.

This clone has only one observation. CDR3 sequence: CASRTGQGVTYEQYF. CDR3 sequence (DNA): TGTGCCAGCAGAACCGGACAGGGTGTAACCTACGAGCAGTACTTC. The V and J genes are TRBV28 and TRBJ2-7, with TRBD1 identical over 8 bases. With 6 bases clipped from V and 2 bases from J, the junction kept 9 bases outside the gene matches. CDR1 is MDHEN and CDR2 is SYDVKM in the germline V gene. The CDR3 is 15 amino acids.

The chain links TRBV4-1 to TRBJ1-2, with 7 bases matching TRBD1. Trimming took 0 bases from V and 11 from J; bases not matched to a gene: 12. CDR1 MGHRA and CDR2 YSYEKL come from the germline V gene. The CDR3 spans 15 residues. The CDR3 region is CASSQETGSLPYYTF. CDR3 DNA: TGCGCCAGCAGCCAAGAGACAGGGTCCTTACCTTATTACACCTTC.